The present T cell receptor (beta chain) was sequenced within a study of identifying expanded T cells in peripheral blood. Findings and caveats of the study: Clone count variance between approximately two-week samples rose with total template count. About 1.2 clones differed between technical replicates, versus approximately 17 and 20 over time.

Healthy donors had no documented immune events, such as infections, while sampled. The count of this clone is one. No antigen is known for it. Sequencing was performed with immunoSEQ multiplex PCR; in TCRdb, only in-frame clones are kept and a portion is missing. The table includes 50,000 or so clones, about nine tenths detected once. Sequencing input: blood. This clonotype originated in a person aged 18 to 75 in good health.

This chain's CDR3 is CASSSSDSYGYTF. CDR3 nucleotide sequence: TGTGCCAGCAGTTCCTCCGACAGTTATGGCTACACCTTC. The V and J genes are TRBV6-6 and TRBJ1-2, with a possible D match to TRBD1 (5 bases). Between the trimmed V and J ends, which lost 4 bases and 5 bases, there was a span of 11 bases. The CDR3 runs to 13 residues. Germline V lookup: CDR1 MNHNY, CDR2 SVGAGI (reference sequence).